Sequencing of this T cell receptor beta chain was carried out in a study of cytomegalovirus exposure and HLA in healthy donors (dated by TCRdb to about 2017). Turning to the overall study: An earlier analysis of some 600 of the donors reported roughly 300 Gb of sequence data and roughly 120 million unique TCR beta sequences obtained from approximately 180 million T cells. A later analysis re-examined previously published TCR beta repertoires from just over 650 donors and added high-resolution HLA genotyping to investigate patterns of TCR occurrence. Typing coverage varied by locus: about 620-640 donors for A, B, C, DRB1 and DQB1; under 550 for DQA1; around 610 for DPA1; roughly 470 for DPB1. HLA typing included class I and class II loci at four-digit resolution. The study was designed to test whether signatures of past pathogen exposure could be identified by cataloging public T cell receptors. An early release covering more than 500 HLA-typed donors comprised approximately 300 gigabases of sequencing data and approximately 80 million unique TCR sequences. Roughly 5 DR-DQ haplotypes were handled as single units for association and clustering, since linkage in the cohort was strong. Alongside the repertoire data, information on donor age, sex, ethnicity and CMV serostatus was compiled. An earlier analysis of about 620 of the donors applied high-throughput TCR beta sequencing to assess whether each TCR beta V gene segment acted as functional or pseudogenic. Every discovery cohort repertoire had been produced on one sequencing platform. The genetic ancestry cluster associated with self-reported Caucasian donors included 65% to 90% of the approximately 430 genotyped donors. To predict cytomegalovirus infection status, the study brought together high-throughput TCR immunosequencing, statistical association of individual TCRs with disease status, and machine learning. In a later genetic analysis, genome-wide SNP genotypes for about 55% of the roughly 700 donors were used, and that subset was treated as a discovery cohort. Along with the roughly 670-subject first cohort, a separate validation cohort of approximately 110 different subjects was used. Among approximately 370 genotyped donors of the cohort, an average of around 250,000 unique TCR beta nucleotide sequences was sequenced per donor, of which about 18% were non-productive. The study used immunosequencing to profile the T cell repertoires of about 670 subjects and linked those repertoires to cytomegalovirus serostatus. In the later analysis, no new phenotypic data were used to find candidate immune exposures; instead, reliance was placed on TCR beta sequences and their occurrence across donors.

The cohort consisted of fewer than 700 healthy bone marrow donors. At the time of sampling, all cohort members were nominally healthy, though unrecorded immune exposures were likely present. The donor was CMV seronegative and belonged to the group of approximately 320 seronegative cohort members. A peripheral blood sample was provided by each donor, and peripheral blood mononuclear cells were used for TCR beta sequencing. Genomic DNA extraction from the blood cell samples was performed with the Qiagen DNeasy Blood Extraction Kit. The CDR3, cysteine through phenylalanine, is 14 amino acids long. Only the CDR3 part of the read is kept: 42 bases, read in frame from the first base. Relative to germline, V is missing 2 bases and J is missing 3 bases, with 4 bases of the junction outside any gene match. Reading the germline V gene gives CDR1 MNHEY and CDR2 SVGAGI. Beyond this particular receptor, the publication reports: V-gene and J-gene trimming of TCR beta chains was associated with a missense DCLRE1C variant in a later genetic analysis, and the association was replicated in an independent cohort. Because HLA typing was unavailable for some donors at each locus, only the typed subset was used in association tests. It was suggested by the authors that the approach could potentially be generalized to other disease states and immunological phenotypes. Strong co-occurrence of HLA alleles, especially DR and DQ, made assigning TCR associations to individual alleles difficult. A later analysis found that TCR association rates varied across HLA loci, with DRB1 alleles showing the most associated TCRs and HLA-C alleles the fewest. Cytomegalovirus status was reported to be diagnosed by the classifier with high specificity and sensitivity in both the original and validation cohorts. Compared with equally common non-associated chains, HLA-associated TCR beta chains in a later analysis were more clonally expanded and had lower generation probabilities. The 87-base-pair reads could not distinguish some IMGT-functional V segments, including TRBV6-2 and TRBV6-3, so those segments were excluded. The presence/absence analyses assumed that sequencing depth was roughly uniform across donors, and that assumption may not be true. Three of the identified cytomegalovirus-associated TCR beta chains were confirmed in vitro to be specific for cytomegalovirus antigens. Specific HLA alleles were associated with roughly 17,000 TCR beta sequences at a false discovery rate of 0.05 in a later analysis. In a later analysis, several top co-occurrence clusters were reported to appear linked to parvovirus B19, influenza, CMV and Epstein-Barr virus. This cohort had only TCR beta chains sequenced, and the lack of alpha or paired-chain data limited which features could be detected. A cluster of highly shared sequence variants was judged likely to represent a technical artifact of the sequencing pipeline. Most CMV-associated TCR beta chains appeared to be HLA-restricted in a later analysis, and the HLA associations seemed to be driven largely by CMV exposure. The study gave a list of 150 to 200 TCR beta chains associated with cytomegalovirus. Across donors, most TCR sequences were observed very rarely, whereas some public TCRs were present in many individuals. Linkage disequilibrium might explain the correlated functional status among segregating V segments, but an unknown experimental factor could not be ruled out. The only immune exposure information available for the cohort was CMV serostatus. Compared with the roughly 670-donor mean, donors in an Asian-associated ancestry cluster had fewer N-insertions in productive TCRs, according to a later genetic analysis. Because counts were too low, about 17 rarely observed V segments, including chromosome 9 orphons, were excluded from the earlier analysis of several hundred of the donors. A further reported finding was that TCR beta sequences accurately predicted the HLA-A and HLA-B alleles for most subjects in the first cohort. In an earlier analysis of around 500 of the donors, most TCR beta V segments appeared in productive rearrangements about 87% or about 30% of the time, broadly matching IMGT annotations.

Receptors were amplified or captured by the immunoSEQ multiplex PCR assay. The multiplex PCR relied on a mix of 60 forward primers for TCR Vbeta segments and 13 reverse primers for TCR Jbeta segments. The CDR3 region of rearranged TCR beta genes was amplified from genomic DNA by a multiplex PCR assay. On the Illumina HiSeq System, the amplified TCR beta libraries were sequenced as 87-base-pair reads. The paper's data handling went like this. A later analysis tallied tens of millions of unique TCR beta chains across the 700 or so repertoires, and some 10 million of those chains were shared by two or more donors. To remove PCR and sequencing errors, raw reads were error-corrected and collapsed into unique sequences using a nearest-neighbor algorithm that merged closely related sequences. V, D and J gene segments were assigned by aligning CDR3 sequences to IMGT reference sequences. For a sequence to be retained, a match of at least six nucleotides was required to both a V gene segment and a J gene segment. A rearrangement counted as productive if the CDR3 had no stop codons and remained in frame with V and J, and every other rearrangement counted as non-productive. CDR3 was defined by IMGT convention, running from the second conserved V-encoded cysteine to the conserved J-encoded phenylalanine. Sequences without an unambiguous match to a single V gene segment were excluded from the earlier analysis of about 640 of the donors. An earlier analysis of 587 of the donors classified V segments as functional when productive rearrangements were above 56.7% and as segregating when the standard deviation between donors was above 5%. A statistical classification framework was developed to diagnose cytomegalovirus status using the catalog of TCR beta chain sequences. A later analysis assigned V and J genes by comparing TCR nucleotide sequences with IMGT/GENE-DB human TR gene sequences. Using the TCRdist pipeline, a later analysis assigned CDR3 sequences along with most-parsimonious VDJ recombination scenarios. In a later analysis, each TCR beta chain was defined by its CDR3 amino acid sequence together with its V-gene family, and reads lacking a unique V-gene family were excluded. To address suspected cross-contamination and a sequencing artifact, a later analysis removed 450 to 700 highly shared, low-generation-probability nucleotide sequences. In a later analysis, a clonal expansion index for each public chain was calculated from normalized within-repertoire ranks of inferred template counts. Generation probabilities in a later analysis came from a VDJ recombination model fitted to out-of-frame rearrangements, and those results were checked against IGoR. Hypergeometric tests were used in a later analysis to score TCR-TCR, TCR-HLA and TCR-CMV co-occurrence, with a repertoire-size bias correction applied to the TCR pairs. A later analysis estimated false discovery rates by permuting HLA or CMV assignments 20 times. In a later analysis, co-occurring TCRs were grouped with DBSCAN, and TCRdist sequence similarity was added when clustering was performed within HLA-allele-positive subsets. Co-occurrence clustering excluded repertoires with fewer than 30,000 or more than 120,000 public chains, plus five with anomalous nucleotide sharing. This is the immuneACCESS table as TCRdb keeps it, with only in-frame sequences that have V and J called. A part of the clones is gone; compared with another copy, unresolved V genes explain less than half, and the rest is unexplained. That table supplies the V and J calls and clone size; D and trimming were determined from the DNA. This sample has over 150,000 clones in its table, and roughly 79% of those were observed once. The ten largest account for roughly 3% of the sample.

Regarding this clone: The antigen it binds to is not known. No base-level quality is on record; no much larger clone is a single base apart.

This receptor was identified in a male donor in good health and CMV-seronegative. Sequenced material: PBMCs. Rearrangement joined TRBV6-5 to TRBJ2-7; TRBD1 aligns with 7 central bases. The nucleotide sequence is given as TGTGCCAGCAGTTACCGGGACAGACTCTACGAGCAGTACTTC. It codes for CASSYRDRLYEQYF.